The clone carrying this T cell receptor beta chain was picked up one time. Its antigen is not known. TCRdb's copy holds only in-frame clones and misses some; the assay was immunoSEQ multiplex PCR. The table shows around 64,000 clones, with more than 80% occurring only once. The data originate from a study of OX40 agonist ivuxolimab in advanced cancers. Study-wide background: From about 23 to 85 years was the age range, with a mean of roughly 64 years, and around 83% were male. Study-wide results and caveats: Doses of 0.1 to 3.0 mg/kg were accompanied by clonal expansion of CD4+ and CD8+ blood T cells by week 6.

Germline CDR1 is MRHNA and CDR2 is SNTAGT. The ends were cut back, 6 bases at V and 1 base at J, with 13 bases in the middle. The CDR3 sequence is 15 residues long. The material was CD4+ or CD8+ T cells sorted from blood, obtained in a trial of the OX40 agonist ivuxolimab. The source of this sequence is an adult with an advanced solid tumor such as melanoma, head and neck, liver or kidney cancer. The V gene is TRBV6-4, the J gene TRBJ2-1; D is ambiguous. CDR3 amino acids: CASSLVGNSYNEQFF. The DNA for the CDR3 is TGTGCCAGCAGCCTGGTAGGGAATTCCTACAATGAGCAGTTCTTC.